These 28 T cell receptor beta chains share one sample of origin, sequenced in a study of beta chain features in type 1 diabetes. Expressed TCRB transcripts were sequenced because the entire RNA isolate underwent reverse transcription. The assay was immunoSEQ multiplex PCR, and TCRdb's table has in-frame clones only and misses some. Seen here are around 300,000 clones, about 10% observed once, and the top ten hold 0.015%. Sequenced sample: naive CD4+ T cells from blood. The receptors here all came from a woman between 25 and 40 years old in good health.

This clone has more than one count but fewer than ten. The chain links TRBV28 to TRBJ2-6; 8 bases match TRBD1. V dropped 4 bases and J dropped 4; count of bases not matched to a gene: 6. The CDR3 spans 16 residues. Germline values: CDR1 MDHEN, CDR2 SYDVKM. In DNA, the CDR3 is TGTGCCAGCAGTTATCAGGGGGCGCCCGGGGCCAACGTCCTGACTTTC. Translation gives CASSYQGAPGANVLTF.

This clone was found a few times. V gene TRBV4-3 combines with J gene TRBJ2-5; 9 bases are shared with TRBD2. Unmatched junction bases numbered 10, after V lost 0 bases and J lost 5 bases. The CDR3 runs 17 residues. CDR1 is LGHNA, CDR2 YSLEER, per germline. The CDR3 is CASSQDLRLAVGETQYF. Written as DNA, the CDR3 is TGCGCCAGCAGCCAAGATCTGCGACTAGCGGTGGGGGAGACCCAGTACTTC.

The gene calls are TRBV19 and TRBJ2-1, with 9 nucleotides matching TRBD1. The germline V gene encodes CDR1 LNHDA and CDR2 SQIVND (reference sequence). The CDR3 is made up of 16 amino acids. With 5 bases clipped from V and 3 bases from J, the junction kept 8 bases outside the gene matches. CDR3 protein: CASSLSGQGNYNEQFF. The CDR3 coding sequence is TGTGCCAGTAGTCTTTCGGGACAGGGTAACTACAATGAGCAGTTCTTC.

This clone appeared a few times. The V call is TRBV4-2, the J call TRBJ1-4, with D possibly being TRBD1 (6 bases). V lost 3 bases and J 0 bases, leaving 14 bases between the germline ends. Per germline, CDR1 LGHNA and CDR2 YNFKEQ. The CDR3 sequence is 17 residues long. CDR3 amino acids: CASSHTGQPTTNEKLFF. DNA of the CDR3: TGTGCCAGCAGCCACACGGGACAACCCACAACTAATGAAAAACTGTTTTTT.

The table lists this clone with a few counts. The chain links TRBV4-3 to TRBJ2-1, with a possible D match to TRBD2 (6 bases). Trimming took off 0 bases at V and 5 bases at J, with 11 bases between the two ends. Germline-derived CDR1 and CDR2 are LGHNA and YSLEER. This CDR3 contains 15 residues. The chain's CDR3 is CASSQELGRHNEQFF. CDR3 bases: TGCGCCAGCAGCCAAGAACTAGGGAGGCACAATGAGCAGTTCTTC.

This clone came up a few times. The CDR3 DNA sequence: TGTGCCAGCTCACCACAACGGGAGGGGCCTACGCAGTATTTT. Amino acids: CASSPQREGPTQYF. The chain has TRBV18 and TRBJ2-3; TRBD2 agrees at 8 bases. J was trimmed by 8 bases and V by 1 base; bases with no gene match: 5. Germline CDR1 is KGHSH and CDR2 is LQKENI. This CDR3 has 14 amino acids.

This clone was counted only a few times. The rearrangement joins TRBV5-1 to TRBJ1-1; D possibly corresponds to TRBD1 (5 bases). The CDR3 is 14 residues long. Germline V CDR1 and CDR2: SGHRS, YFSETQ. Between the trimmed V and J ends, which lost 0 bases and 2 bases, there was a span of 8 bases. CDR3 nucleotides: TGCGCCAGCAGCTTGGCCGGACAAAACACTGAAGCTTTCTTT. This sequence encodes CASSLAGQNTEAFF.

There are a few counts of this clone. The chain recombines TRBV25-1 with TRBJ2-5, with a tentative D call TRBD2 (5 bases). Germline V gives CDR1 MGHDK, CDR2 SYGVNS. Trimming took 7 bases from V and 4 from J, leaving 13 bases between them. The CDR3 is 13 residues long. CDR3 amino acids: CASTHIGRETQYF. The CDR3 nucleotides are TGTGCCAGCACCCATATAGGGAGAGAGACCCAGTACTTC.

The chain employs TRBV7-3 and TRBJ2-5, with 7 nucleotides matching TRBD2. Looked up from germline, CDR1 is SGHTA and CDR2 is FQGTGA. CDR3 length: 14 residues. The V gene end was trimmed by 5 bases and the J gene end by 9 bases; junction bases not matched to a gene: 12. The CDR3 DNA reads as TGTGCCAGCAGCCCACGGGCACCCGCGGGGGCCCAGTACTTC. Its protein is CASSPRAPAGAQYF. The full variable domain, completed using reference TRBV7-3 and TRBJ2-5, is GAGVSQTPSNKVTEKGKYVELRCDPISGHTALYWYRQSLGQGPEFLIYFQGTGAADDSGLPNDRFFAVRPEGSVSTLKIQRTERGDSAVYLCASSPRAPAGAQYFGPGTRLLVL.

This clone was counted a few times. The V gene is TRBV7-2, the J gene TRBJ1-1; perhaps TRBD1 as D (6 bases). The germline gives CDR1 SGHTA, CDR2 FQGNSA. The V end lost 3 bases, the J end lost 5 bases, and 7 bases lay between the germline ends. This CDR3 is 12 amino acids long. CDR3 sequence reads: CASSFGQTEAFF. The CDR3 DNA follows: TGTGCCAGCAGCTTCGGACAGACTGAAGCTTTCTTT.

The genes are TRBV30 and TRBJ2-1, with D possibly being TRBD2 (6 bases). Germline values: CDR1 GTSNPN, CDR2 SVGIG (reference sequence). This CDR3 is 15 amino acids long. The ends were cut back, 0 bases at V and 5 bases at J, with 14 bases in the middle. CDR3 coding DNA: TGTGCCTGGAGTGTACCCCCGGGAGCCCACAATGAGCAGTTCTTC. This gives the protein CAWSVPPGAHNEQFF.

This clone has only a few counts. CDR3 sequence: CASSLGPGTGPYEQYF. The CDR3, as DNA: TGTGCCAGCAGCTTAGGGCCCGGGACAGGGCCCTACGAGCAGTACTTC. The rearrangement joins TRBV7-3 to TRBJ2-7; 9 nucleotides line up with TRBD1. The ends lost 2 bases at V and 2 bases at J; junction bases unmatched: 7. This CDR3 spans 16 amino acids. The germline CDR1 and CDR2 sequences are SGHTA and FQGTGA.

This clone was counted only a few times. V and J are TRBV10-3 and TRBJ2-3, with D possibly matching TRBD2 (6 bases). The CDR3 runs 15 residues. Looked up from germline, CDR1 is ENHRY and CDR2 is SYGVKD. Deletions cut 4 bases from V and 1 base from J, with 12 bases between. The CDR3 sequence is CAISVGSGGTDTQYF. The CDR3 DNA sequence: TGTGCCATCAGTGTGGGTAGCGGTGGCACAGATACGCAGTATTTT.

This clone showed up just a few times. The chain carries TRBV4-2 and TRBJ1-5; no clear D. CDR3 length: 15 residues. Per the germline V gene, CDR1 is LGHNA and CDR2 is YNFKEQ. V was clipped by 4 bases and J by 3 bases, with 13 bases between them. In nucleotides, the CDR3 is TGTGCCAGCAGCCTGGGAGAAGGAATCAATCAGCCCCAGCATTTT. Translating it yields CASSLGEGINQPQHF.

This clone was counted only a few times. The rearrangement joins TRBV15 to TRBJ2-1; no clear D. The germline V gene encodes CDR1 LNHNV and CDR2 YYDKDF (reference sequence). This CDR3 region has 15 residues. Between the trimmed V and J ends, which lost 2 bases and 0 bases, there was a span of 8 bases. The CDR3 sequence is CATSRLLSSYNEQFF. In DNA form, the CDR3 reads TGTGCCACCAGCAGACTCCTCAGCTCCTACAATGAGCAGTTCTTC.

The V and J genes are TRBV7-2 and TRBJ2-6; 14 bases agree with TRBD2. This CDR3 has 19 amino acids. V dropped 4 bases and J dropped 4; count of bases not matched to a gene: 9. Germline loops: CDR1 SGHTA, CDR2 FQGNSA. The CDR3 sequence: CASSSPGLAGVGGANVLTF. Written as DNA, the CDR3 is TGTGCCAGCAGCTCGCCGGGACTAGCGGGAGTGGGGGGGGCCAACGTCCTGACTTTC.

This clone was counted only a few times. The chain has TRBV25-1 and TRBJ2-5, with 10 bases fitting TRBD1. V was clipped by 5 bases and J by 1 base; unmatched bases: 4. Germline CDR1 is MGHDK and CDR2 is SYGVNS. The CDR3 has 15 amino acids. The CDR3 DNA is TGTGCCAGCAGTAGCGACAGGGGGCCCCAAGAGACCCAGTACTTC. Protein sequence: CASSSDRGPQETQYF.

This clone was seen only a few times. The chain is built from TRBV28 and TRBJ1-2; TRBD1 aligns across 7 bases. In germline, CDR1 is MDHEN, CDR2 SYDVKM. V shed 6 bases and J 8 bases; nucleotides not matched to a gene: 9. This CDR3 is 13 amino acids long. The CDR3 region is CASSGGQRLGYTF. The CDR3 region has the DNA TGTGCCAGCAGCGGGGGACAGCGGCTGGGCTACACCTTC.

This clone was observed a handful of times. This chain connects TRBV30 to TRBJ2-7; no clear D gene. Looked up from germline, CDR1 is GTSNPN and CDR2 is SVGIG (reference sequence). The CDR3 runs to 14 residues. Trimming removed 5 bases at V and 2 bases at J, with 16 bases between. The CDR3, as DNA: TGTGCCTGGGGTCGGTGGCCAGGCACCTACGAGCAGTACTTC. Translated: CAWGRWPGTYEQYF.

The CDR3 sequence is CASSFYRDTQYF. The CDR3 DNA reads as TGTGCCAGCAGCTTTTACCGGGATACGCAGTATTTT. The chain is built from TRBV7-2 and TRBJ2-3; D is uncertain. The germline V gene has CDR1 SGHTA and CDR2 FQGNSA. This CDR3 has 12 amino acids. Trimming left V 3 bases short and J 6 bases short, with 7 bases between.

The rearrangement uses TRBV11-2 and TRBJ2-1, with no clear D. Trimming removed 6 bases at V and 5 bases at J, with 11 bases between. The CDR3 extends over 13 amino acids. Germline CDR1 is SGHAT and CDR2 is FQNNGV. The CDR3 DNA follows: TGTGCCAGCAGAACGCCTTCTAACAATGAGCAGTTCTTC. Translation: CASRTPSNNEQFF.

CDR3 in DNA: TGCAGCGTTGAAGATCTTCCGGCGGGAGTTCGAAATGAGCAGTTCTTC. It yields the protein CSVEDLPAGVRNEQFF. The chain links TRBV29-1 to TRBJ2-1, with TRBD2 matching 7 bases. CDR1 is SQVTM and CDR2 is ANQGSEA in the germline V gene. V shed 0 bases, J shed 7 bases, and the junction held 12 bases outside the gene matches. The CDR3 length is 16 residues.

CDR3 in amino acids: CASSQEPAGNTGELFF. CDR3 nucleotides: TGCGCCAGCAGCCAAGAACCGGCAGGCAACACCGGGGAGCTGTTTTTT. This chain links TRBV4-3 with TRBJ2-2; D ambiguous. The V gene's germline CDR1 is LGHNA and CDR2 YSLEER. Trimming left V 0 bases short and J 2 bases short, with 10 bases between. The CDR3 is 16 residues long.

This clone was counted between two and nine times. V and J are TRBV4-3 and TRBJ2-3; D remains unclear. This CDR3 is 13 amino acids long. CDR1 is LGHNA, CDR2 YSLEER, per germline. Trimming stripped 0 bases from V and 9 bases from J, with 10 bases between. The chain's CDR3 is CASSQEPYRTQYF. CDR3 bases: TGCGCCAGCAGCCAAGAGCCTTACCGGACGCAGTATTTT.

This clone was seen a handful of times. The chain combines TRBV27 with TRBJ2-3; a possible D gene is TRBD2 (6 bases). V was shortened by 5 bases and J by 2 bases, with 17 bases between the two germline ends. The CDR3 has 16 residues. Germline V gives CDR1 MNHEY, CDR2 SMNVEV (reference sequence). The CDR3 DNA is TGTGCCAGCAGTCGCGGGCTAGCGAGTTACACAGATACGCAGTATTTT. Residues: CASSRGLASYTDTQYF.

This clone was counted a few times. This chain joins TRBV5-1 and TRBJ2-1; D possibly corresponds to TRBD1 (6 bases). This CDR3 spans 15 amino acids. V lost 3 bases to trimming and J lost 3 bases, with 13 bases between them. The V gene's germline CDR1 is SGHRS and CDR2 YFSETQ. CDR3 nucleotide sequence: TGCGCCAGCAGCTCCACAGGGTTGTACTACAATGAGCAGTTCTTC. Protein sequence: CASSSTGLYYNEQFF.

The gene calls are TRBV7-3 and TRBJ2-3; TRBD2 aligns across 8 bases. Germline CDR1 reads SGHTA; CDR2 reads FQGTGA. The CDR3 spans 15 residues. J lost 1 base, V lost 6 bases, and 6 bases had no gene match. CDR3 nucleotides: TGTGCCAGCAGGGAAAGCGGGAGTGGCACAGATACGCAGTATTTT. It codes for CASRESGSGTDTQYF.

The rearrangement links TRBV5-4 to TRBJ2-5; TRBD2 matches at 13 bases. CDR3 length: 14 residues. Germline CDR1 and CDR2: SGHNT and YYREEE (reference sequence). V lost 4 bases and J lost 8; bases outside the gene matches: 5. The CDR3 bases are TGTGCCAGCAGCCTAGGACTAGCGGGGGATACCCAGTACTTC. Residues: CASSLGLAGDTQYF.